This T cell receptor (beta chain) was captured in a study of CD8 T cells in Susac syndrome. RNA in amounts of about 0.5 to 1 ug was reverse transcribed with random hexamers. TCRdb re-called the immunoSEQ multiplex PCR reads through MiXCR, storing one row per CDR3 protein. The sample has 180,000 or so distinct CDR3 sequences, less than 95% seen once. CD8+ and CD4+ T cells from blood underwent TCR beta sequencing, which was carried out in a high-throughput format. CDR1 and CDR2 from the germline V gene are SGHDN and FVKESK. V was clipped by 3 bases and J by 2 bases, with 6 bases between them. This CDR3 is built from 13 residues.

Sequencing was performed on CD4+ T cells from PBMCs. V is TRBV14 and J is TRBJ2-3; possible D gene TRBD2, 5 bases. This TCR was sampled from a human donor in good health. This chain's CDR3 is CASSQGVTDTQYF. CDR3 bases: TGTGCCAGCAGCCAGGGAGTCACAGATACGCAGTATTTT.